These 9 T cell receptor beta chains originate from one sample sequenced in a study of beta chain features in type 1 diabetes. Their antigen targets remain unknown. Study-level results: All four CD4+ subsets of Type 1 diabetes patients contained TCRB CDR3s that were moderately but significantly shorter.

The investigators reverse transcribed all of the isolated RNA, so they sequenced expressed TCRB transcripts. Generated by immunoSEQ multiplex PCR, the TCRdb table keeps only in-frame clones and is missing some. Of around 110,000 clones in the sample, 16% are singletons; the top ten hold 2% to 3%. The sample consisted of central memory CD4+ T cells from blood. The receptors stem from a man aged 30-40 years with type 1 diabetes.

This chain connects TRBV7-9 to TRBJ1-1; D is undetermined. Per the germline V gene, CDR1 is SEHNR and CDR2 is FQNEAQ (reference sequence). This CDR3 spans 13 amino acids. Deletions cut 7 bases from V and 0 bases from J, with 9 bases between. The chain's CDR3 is CASTPSLNTEAFF. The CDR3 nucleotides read TGTGCCAGCACCCCTTCCCTGAACACTGAAGCTTTCTTT.

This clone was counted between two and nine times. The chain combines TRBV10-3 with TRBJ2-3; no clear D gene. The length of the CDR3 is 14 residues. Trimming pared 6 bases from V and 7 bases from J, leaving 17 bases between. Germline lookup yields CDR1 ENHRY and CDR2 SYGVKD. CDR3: CAISNPVKGYTQYF. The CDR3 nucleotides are TGTGCCATCAGCAATCCAGTCAAGGGTTATACGCAGTATTTT.

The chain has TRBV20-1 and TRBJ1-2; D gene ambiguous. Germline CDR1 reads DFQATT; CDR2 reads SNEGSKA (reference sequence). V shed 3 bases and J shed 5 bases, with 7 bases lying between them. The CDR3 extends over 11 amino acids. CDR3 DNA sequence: TGCAGTGCTAGGGACCAATATGGCTACACCTTC. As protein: CSARDQYGYTF.

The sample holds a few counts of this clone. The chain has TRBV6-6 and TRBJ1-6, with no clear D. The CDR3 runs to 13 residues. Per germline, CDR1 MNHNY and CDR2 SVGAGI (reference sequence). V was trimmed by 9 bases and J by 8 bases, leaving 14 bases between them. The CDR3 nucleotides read TGTGCCAGTAGAAACCAGAAAGATTCACCCCTCCACTTT. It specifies CASRNQKDSPLHF.

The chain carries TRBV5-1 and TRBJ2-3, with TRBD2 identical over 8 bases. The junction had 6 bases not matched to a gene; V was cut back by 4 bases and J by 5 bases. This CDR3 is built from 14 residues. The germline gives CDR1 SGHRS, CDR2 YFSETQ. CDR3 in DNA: TGCGCCAGCAGCACCGGGGGGGCCGAAGATACGCAGTATTTT. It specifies CASSTGGAEDTQYF.

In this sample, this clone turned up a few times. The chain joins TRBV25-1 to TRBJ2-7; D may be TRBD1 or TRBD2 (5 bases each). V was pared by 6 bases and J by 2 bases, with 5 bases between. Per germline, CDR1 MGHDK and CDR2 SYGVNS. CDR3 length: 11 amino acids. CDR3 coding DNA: TGTGCCAGCAGGGGGGCCTACGAGCAGTACTTC. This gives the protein CASRGAYEQYF.

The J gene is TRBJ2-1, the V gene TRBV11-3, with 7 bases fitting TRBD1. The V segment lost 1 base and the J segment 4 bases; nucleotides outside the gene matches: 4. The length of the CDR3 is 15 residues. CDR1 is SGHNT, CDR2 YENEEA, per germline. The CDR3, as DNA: TGTGCCAGCAGCTTAGGGACAGGCTCTTACAATGAGCAGTTCTTC. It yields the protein CASSLGTGSYNEQFF.

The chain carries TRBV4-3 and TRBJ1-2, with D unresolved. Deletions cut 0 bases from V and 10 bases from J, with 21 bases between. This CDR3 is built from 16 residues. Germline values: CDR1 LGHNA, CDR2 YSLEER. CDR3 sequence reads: CASSQDRGRRLDSYTF. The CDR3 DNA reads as TGCGCCAGCAGCCAAGATAGAGGCCGAAGGCTTGATTCCTACACCTTC.

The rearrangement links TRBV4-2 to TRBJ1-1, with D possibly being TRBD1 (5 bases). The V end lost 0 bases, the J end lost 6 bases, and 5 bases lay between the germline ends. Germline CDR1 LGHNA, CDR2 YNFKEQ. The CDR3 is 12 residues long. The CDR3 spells CASSQDRAEAFF. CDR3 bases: TGTGCCAGCAGCCAAGACAGGGCTGAAGCTTTCTTT.